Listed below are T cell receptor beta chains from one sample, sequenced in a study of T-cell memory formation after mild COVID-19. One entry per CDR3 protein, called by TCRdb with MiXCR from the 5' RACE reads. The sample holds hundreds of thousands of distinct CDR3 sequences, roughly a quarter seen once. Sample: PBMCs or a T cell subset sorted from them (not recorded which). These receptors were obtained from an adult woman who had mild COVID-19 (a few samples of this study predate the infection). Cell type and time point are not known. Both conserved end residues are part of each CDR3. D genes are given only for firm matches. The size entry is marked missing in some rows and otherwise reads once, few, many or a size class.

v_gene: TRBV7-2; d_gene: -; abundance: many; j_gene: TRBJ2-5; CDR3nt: TGTGCCAGCAGCTTTCAAGGTCTTGGAGAGACCCAGTACTTC; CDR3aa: CASSFQGLGETQYF
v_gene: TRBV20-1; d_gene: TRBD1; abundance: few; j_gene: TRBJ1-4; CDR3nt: TGCAGTGCTAGAGATGAGGGACAGGCCTCCGGGACTAATGAAAAACTGTTTTTT; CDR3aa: CSARDEGQASGTNEKLFF
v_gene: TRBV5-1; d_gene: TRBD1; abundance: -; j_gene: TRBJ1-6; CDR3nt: TGCGCCAGCAGCTTGGTCTTTAAGGACAGGGACTCACCCCTCCACTTT; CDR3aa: CASSLVFKDRDSPLHF
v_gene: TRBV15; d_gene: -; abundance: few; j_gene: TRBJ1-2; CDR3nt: TGTGCCACCAGCAGAGGACTGCCCCCTAACTATGGCTACACCTTC; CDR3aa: CATSRGLPPNYGYTF
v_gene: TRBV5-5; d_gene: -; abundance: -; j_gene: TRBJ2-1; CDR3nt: TGTGCCAGCAGCTTGTGGAGGGGGGTAAACAATGAGCAGTTCTTC; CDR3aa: CASSLWRGVNNEQFF
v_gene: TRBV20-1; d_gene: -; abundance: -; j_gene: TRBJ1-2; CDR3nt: TGCAGTGCCACAGACGGAAACTATGGCTACACCTTC; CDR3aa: CSATDGNYGYTF
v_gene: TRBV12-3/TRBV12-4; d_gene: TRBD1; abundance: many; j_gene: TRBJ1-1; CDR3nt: TGTGCCAGCAGTTTGGGCCAGGGGGCGACTGAAGCTTTCTTT; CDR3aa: CASSLGQGATEAFF
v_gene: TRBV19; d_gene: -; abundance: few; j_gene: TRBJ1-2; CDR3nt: TGTGCCAGTATGACAGAAAACTATGGCTACACCTTC; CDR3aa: CASMTENYGYTF
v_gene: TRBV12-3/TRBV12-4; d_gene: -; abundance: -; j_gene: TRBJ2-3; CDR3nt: TGTGCCAGCAGTCCCAGCCCAGGCCAGGGAGCAGATACGCAGTATTTT; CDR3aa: CASSPSPGQGADTQYF
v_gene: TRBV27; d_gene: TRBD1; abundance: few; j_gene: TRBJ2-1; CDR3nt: TGTGCCAGCACGTCCACAAACAGGGGGAATGAGCAGTTCTTC; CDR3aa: CASTSTNRGNEQFF
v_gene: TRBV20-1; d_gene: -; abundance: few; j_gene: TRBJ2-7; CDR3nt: TGCAGTGCTAGCCCACTCCCCGGGACCGTAGCCTACGAGCAGTACTTC; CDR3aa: CSASPLPGTVAYEQYF
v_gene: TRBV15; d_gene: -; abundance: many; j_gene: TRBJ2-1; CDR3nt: TGTGCCACCAGCAGAGTGCCTCCCGCGGGCACCTACAATGAGCAGTTCTTC; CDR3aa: CATSRVPPAGTYNEQFF
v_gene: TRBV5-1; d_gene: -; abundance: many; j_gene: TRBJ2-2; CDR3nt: TGCGCCAGCAGCCGACTGATTCCGGGACGGACGAAAACCGGGGAGCTGTTTTTT; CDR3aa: CASSRLIPGRTKTGELFF
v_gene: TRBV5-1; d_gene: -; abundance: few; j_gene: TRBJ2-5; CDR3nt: TGCGCCAGCAGCTTGGAGGTCCGCCAAGAGACCCAGTACTTC; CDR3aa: CASSLEVRQETQYF
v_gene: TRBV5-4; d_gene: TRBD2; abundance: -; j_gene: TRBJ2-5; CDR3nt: TGTGCCAGCAGCTTGGGAACTAGCGGGGGGGCAGAGACCCAGTACTTC; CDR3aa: CASSLGTSGGAETQYF
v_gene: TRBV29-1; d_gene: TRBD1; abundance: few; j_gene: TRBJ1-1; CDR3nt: TGCAGCGTTGAAGATCTAGGGACCAGGGGGCCCACTGAAGCTTTCTTT; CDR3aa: CSVEDLGTRGPTEAFF
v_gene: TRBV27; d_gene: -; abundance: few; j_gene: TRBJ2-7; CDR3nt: TGTGCCAGCAGTTCCCTACCACAGACCTACGAGCAGTACTTC; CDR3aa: CASSSLPQTYEQYF